A single sample is the source of the 2 T cell receptor beta chains below, sequenced in a study of graft-versus-host responses after intestinal transplantation. Antigen specificity for these receptors is unknown. Some clones are missing from TCRdb's copy, which holds only in-frame ones; the method was immunoSEQ multiplex PCR. The data contain 40,000 to 60,000 clones, about four fifths of them singletons. The sample consisted of unstimulated CD4+ T cells sorted from spleen or lymph node cells, taken before transplant. The source of these receptors is a human donor who was the organ donor for an intestinal transplant.

The V and J genes are TRBV6-6 and TRBJ1-1; D is possibly TRBD1 (5 bases). Trimming took 6 bases from V and 1 from J, leaving 15 bases between them. This CDR3 is built from 15 residues. Germline V gene data show CDR1 as MNHNY and CDR2 as SVGAGI (reference sequence). CDR3: CASSPPGGGNTEAFF. CDR3 nucleotides: TGTGCCAGCAGCCCCCCGGGGGGAGGGAACACTGAAGCTTTCTTT.

The rearrangement uses TRBV10-2 and TRBJ1-2, with 9 bases identical to TRBD1. The CDR3 length is 15 residues. Germline trimming cut 6 bases from V and 5 bases from J; bases unmatched to any gene: 10. Germline V gene sequence: CDR1 WSHSY, CDR2 SAAADI. In DNA form, the CDR3 reads TGCGCCAGCAGACAGGGGGCGTCCCCGTTTTATGGCTACACCTTC. It yields the protein CASRQGASPFYGYTF.